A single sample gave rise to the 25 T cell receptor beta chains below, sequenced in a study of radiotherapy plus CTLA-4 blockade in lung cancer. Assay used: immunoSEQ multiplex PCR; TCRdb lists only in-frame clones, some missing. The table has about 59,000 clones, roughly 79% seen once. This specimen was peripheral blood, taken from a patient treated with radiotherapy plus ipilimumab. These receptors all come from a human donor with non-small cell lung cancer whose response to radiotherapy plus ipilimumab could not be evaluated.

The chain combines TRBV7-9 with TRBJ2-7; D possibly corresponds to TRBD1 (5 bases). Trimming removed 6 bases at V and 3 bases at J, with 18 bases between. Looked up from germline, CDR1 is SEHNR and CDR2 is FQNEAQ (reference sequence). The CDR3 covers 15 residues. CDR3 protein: CASSSFSGNLYEQYF. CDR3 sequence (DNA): TGTGCCAGCAGTTCCTTCTCAGGGAACCTCTACGAGCAGTACTTC.

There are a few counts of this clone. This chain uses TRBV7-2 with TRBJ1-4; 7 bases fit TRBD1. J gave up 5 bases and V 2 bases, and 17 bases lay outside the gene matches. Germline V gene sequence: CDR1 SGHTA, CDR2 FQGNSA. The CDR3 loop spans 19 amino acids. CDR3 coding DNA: TGTGCCAGCAGCTTAAGGGGCGGGTCAGGCAGGGGGGCGAATGAAAAACTGTTTTTT. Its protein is CASSLRGGSGRGANEKLFF.

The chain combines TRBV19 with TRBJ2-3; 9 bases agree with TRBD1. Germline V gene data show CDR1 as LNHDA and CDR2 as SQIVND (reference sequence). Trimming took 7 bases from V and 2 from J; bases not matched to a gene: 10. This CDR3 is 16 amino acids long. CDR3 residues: CASTPRGQGSTDTQYF. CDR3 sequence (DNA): TGTGCCAGTACCCCAAGGGGACAGGGATCCACAGATACGCAGTATTTT.

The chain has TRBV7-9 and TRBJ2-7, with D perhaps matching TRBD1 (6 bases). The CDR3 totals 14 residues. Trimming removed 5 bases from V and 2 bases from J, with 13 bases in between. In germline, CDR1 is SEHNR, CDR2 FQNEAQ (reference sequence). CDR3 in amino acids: CASSPRQDPYEQYF. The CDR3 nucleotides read TGTGCCAGCAGCCCGAGACAGGACCCCTACGAGCAGTACTTC.

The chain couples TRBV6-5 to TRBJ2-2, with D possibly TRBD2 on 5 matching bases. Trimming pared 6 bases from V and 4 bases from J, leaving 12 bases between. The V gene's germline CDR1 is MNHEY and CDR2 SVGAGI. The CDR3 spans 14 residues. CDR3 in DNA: TGTGCCAGCAGCCCTCCCGGAGGCACCGGGGAGCTGTTTTTT. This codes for CASSPPGGTGELFF.

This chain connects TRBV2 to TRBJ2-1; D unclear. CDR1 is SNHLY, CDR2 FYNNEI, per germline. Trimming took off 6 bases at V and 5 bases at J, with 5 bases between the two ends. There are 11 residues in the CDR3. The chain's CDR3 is CASRFDNEQFF. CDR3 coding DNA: TGTGCCAGCAGATTCGACAATGAGCAGTTCTTC.

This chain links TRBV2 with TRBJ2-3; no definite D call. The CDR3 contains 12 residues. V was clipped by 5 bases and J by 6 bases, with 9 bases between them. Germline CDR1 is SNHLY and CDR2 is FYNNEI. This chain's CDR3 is CASSPSPDTQYF. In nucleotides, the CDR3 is TGTGCCAGCAGTCCCTCCCCGGATACGCAGTATTTT. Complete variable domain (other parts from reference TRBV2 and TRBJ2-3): EPEVTQTPSHQVTQMGQEVILRCVPISNHLYFYWYRQILGQKVEFLVSFYNNEISEKSEIFDDQFSVERPDGSNFTLKIRSTKLEDSAMYFCASSPSPDTQYFGPGTRLTVL.

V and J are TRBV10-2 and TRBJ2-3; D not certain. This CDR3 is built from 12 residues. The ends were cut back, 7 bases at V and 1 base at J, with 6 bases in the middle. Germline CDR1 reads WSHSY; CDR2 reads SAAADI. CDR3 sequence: CASTSRTDTQYF. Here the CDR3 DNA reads TGCGCCAGCACTTCTCGCACAGATACGCAGTATTTT.

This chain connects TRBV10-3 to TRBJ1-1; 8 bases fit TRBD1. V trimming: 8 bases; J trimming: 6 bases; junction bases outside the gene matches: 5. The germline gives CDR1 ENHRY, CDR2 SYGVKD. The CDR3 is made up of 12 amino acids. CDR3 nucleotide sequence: TGTGCCATCGGACAGGGAGACCCTGAAGCTTTCTTT. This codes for CAIGQGDPEAFF.

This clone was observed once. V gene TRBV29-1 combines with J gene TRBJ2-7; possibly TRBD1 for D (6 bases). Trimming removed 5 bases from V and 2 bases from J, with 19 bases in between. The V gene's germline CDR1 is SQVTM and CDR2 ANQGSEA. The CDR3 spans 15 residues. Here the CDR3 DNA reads TGCAGCGTTAACGGGCCGGCAGGGGAAACCTACGAGCAGTACTTC. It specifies CSVNGPAGETYEQYF.

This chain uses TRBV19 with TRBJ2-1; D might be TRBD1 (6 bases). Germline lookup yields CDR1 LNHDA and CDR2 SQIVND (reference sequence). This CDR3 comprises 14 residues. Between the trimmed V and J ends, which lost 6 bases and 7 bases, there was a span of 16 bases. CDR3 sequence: CASSPDTGLNEQFF. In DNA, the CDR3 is TGTGCCAGTAGCCCTGATACAGGGCTGAATGAGCAGTTCTTC.

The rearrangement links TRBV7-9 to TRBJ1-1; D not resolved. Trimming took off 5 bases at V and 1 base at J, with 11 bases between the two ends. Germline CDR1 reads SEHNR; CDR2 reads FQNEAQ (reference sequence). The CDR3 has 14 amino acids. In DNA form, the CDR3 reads TGTGCCAGCAGCACCTCGGGGAAGAACACTGAAGCTTTCTTT. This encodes CASSTSGKNTEAFF.

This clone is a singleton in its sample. The CDR3 here is CASRGGALSEAFF. As DNA, the CDR3 is TGTGCCAGCAGAGGGGGGGCCTTGTCTGAAGCTTTCTTT. This chain links TRBV27 with TRBJ1-1; possibly TRBD1 for D (6 bases). Germline V CDR1 and CDR2: MNHEY, SMNVEV (reference sequence). Between the trimmed V and J ends, which lost 6 bases and 6 bases, there was a span of 14 bases. CDR3 length: 13 residues.

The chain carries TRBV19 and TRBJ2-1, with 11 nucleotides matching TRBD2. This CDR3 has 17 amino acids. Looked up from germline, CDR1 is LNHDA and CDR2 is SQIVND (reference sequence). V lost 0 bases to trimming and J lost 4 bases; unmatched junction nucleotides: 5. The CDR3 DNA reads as TGTGCCAGTAGTATAGATCTAGCGGGGGGCTTATACAATGAGCAGTTCTTC. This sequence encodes CASSIDLAGGLYNEQFF.

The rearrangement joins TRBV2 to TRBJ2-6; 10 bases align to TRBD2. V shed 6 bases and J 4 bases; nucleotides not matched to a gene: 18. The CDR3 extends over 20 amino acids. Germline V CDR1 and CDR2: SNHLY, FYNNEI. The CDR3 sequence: CASSFPRVLAGESGANVLTF. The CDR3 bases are TGTGCCAGCAGCTTCCCAAGGGTTCTAGCGGGAGAGTCAGGGGCCAACGTCCTGACTTTC.

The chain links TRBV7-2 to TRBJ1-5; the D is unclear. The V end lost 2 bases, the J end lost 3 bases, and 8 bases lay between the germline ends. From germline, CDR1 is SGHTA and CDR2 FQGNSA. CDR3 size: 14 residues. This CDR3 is CASSLQAFNQPQHF. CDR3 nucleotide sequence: TGTGCCAGCAGCTTACAGGCGTTCAATCAGCCCCAGCATTTT.

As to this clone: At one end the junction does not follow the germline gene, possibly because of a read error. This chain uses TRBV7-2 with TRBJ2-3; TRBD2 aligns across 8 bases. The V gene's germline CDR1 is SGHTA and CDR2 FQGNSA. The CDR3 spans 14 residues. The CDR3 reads CASRLAGRADTQYF. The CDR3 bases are TGTGCCAGCAGATTAGCGGGGAGGGCAGATACGCAGTATTTT.

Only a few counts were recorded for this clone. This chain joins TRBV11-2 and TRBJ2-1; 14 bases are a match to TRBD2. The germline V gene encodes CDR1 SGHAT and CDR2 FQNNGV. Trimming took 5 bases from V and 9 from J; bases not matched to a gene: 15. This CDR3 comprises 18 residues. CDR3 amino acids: CASSVYIGTSGSSGEQFF. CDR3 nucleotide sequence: TGTGCCAGCAGCGTATACATCGGGACTAGCGGGAGCTCTGGTGAGCAGTTCTTC.

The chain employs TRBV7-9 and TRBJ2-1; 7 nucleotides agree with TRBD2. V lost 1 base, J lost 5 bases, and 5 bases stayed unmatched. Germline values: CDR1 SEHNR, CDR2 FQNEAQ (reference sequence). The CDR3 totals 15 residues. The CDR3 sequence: CASSLGLADDNEQFF. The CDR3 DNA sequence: TGTGCCAGCAGCTTAGGTCTAGCGGACGACAATGAGCAGTTCTTC.

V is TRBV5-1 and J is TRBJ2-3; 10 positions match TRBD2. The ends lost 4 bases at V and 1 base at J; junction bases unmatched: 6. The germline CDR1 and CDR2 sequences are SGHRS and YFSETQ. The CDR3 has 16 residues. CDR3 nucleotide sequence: TGCGCCAGCAGCCGTGCCCTAGCGGGGGGCACAGATACGCAGTATTTT. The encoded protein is CASSRALAGGTDTQYF.

The CDR3 bases are TGTGCCAGCTCACCACCGAATAGGTCAGGCTATGGCTACACCTTC. Residues: CASSPPNRSGYGYTF. The V call is TRBV18, the J call TRBJ1-2; D not certain. Per the germline V gene, CDR1 is KGHSH and CDR2 is LQKENI. The V end lost 0 bases, the J end lost 4 bases, and 12 bases lay between the germline ends. CDR3 size: 15 residues.

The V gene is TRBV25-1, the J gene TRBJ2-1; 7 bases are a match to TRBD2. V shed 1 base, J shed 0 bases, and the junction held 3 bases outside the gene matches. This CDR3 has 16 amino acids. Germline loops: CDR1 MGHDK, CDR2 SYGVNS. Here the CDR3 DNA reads TGTGCCAGCAGTGAATCAGCGGGGAGCTCCTACAATGAGCAGTTCTTC. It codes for CASSESAGSSYNEQFF.

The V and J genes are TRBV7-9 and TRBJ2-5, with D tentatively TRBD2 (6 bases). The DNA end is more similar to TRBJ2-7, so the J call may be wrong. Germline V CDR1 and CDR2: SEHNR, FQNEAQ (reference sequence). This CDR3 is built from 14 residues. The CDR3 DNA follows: TGTGCCAGCAGCTTATTGGGGGGAGCGTACGAGCAGTACTTC. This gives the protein CASSLLGGAYEQYF.

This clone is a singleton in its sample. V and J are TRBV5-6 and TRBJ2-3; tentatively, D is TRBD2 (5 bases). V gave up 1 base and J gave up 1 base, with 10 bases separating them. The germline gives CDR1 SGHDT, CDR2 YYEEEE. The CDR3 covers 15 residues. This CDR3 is CASSLRKGGTDTQYF. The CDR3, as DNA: TGTGCCAGCAGCTTGAGGAAGGGAGGCACAGATACGCAGTATTTT.

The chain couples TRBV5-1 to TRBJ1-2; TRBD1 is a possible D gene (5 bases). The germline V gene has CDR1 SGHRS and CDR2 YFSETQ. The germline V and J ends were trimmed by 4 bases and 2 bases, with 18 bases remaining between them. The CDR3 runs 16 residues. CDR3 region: CASSPLGAGQNYGYTF. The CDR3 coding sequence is TGCGCCAGCAGCCCCTTAGGGGCCGGGCAAAACTATGGCTACACCTTC.